A selection of T cell receptor beta chains follows, all from one sample in a study of blood T cells in healthy people across ages. MiXCR, applied by TCRdb to the 5' RACE reads, yields one record per CDR3 protein. The sample lists roughly 1.7 million distinct CDR3 sequences, around 36% seen once, with roughly 12% in the top ten. Specimen: blood. These TCRs come from a woman aged 25 to 39 in good health. CDR3s include the opening cysteine and the closing phenylalanine or tryptophan. A D gene is named only where the DNA matches it firmly. Clone size is stated in some rows and not others, as once, few, many or a class when expanded.

size,V,J,D,CDR3,DNA
-,TRBV3-1,TRBJ2-2,-,CASSPAPRNGELFF,TGTGCCAGCAGCCCCGCCCCCCGTAACGGGGAGCTGTTTTTT
-,TRBV7-2,TRBJ1-4,-,CASSAPMATNEKLFF,TGTGCCAGCAGCGCGCCGATGGCAACTAATGAAAAACTGTTTTTT
-,TRBV7-9,TRBJ2-5,-,CASSPPLQETQYF,TGTGCCAGCAGCCCCCCCTTACAAGAGACCCAGTACTTC
-,TRBV6-2/TRBV6-3,TRBJ1-2,-,CASSYSRMAGGYTF,TGTGCCAGCAGTTACTCCAGAATGGCCGGTGGCTACACCTTC
-,TRBV20-1,TRBJ1-2,-,CSAIPATGGVYYGYTF,TGCAGTGCTATCCCGGCCACAGGCGGAGTATACTATGGCTACACCTTC
-,TRBV5-6,TRBJ1-4,-,CASSSSGTNEKLFF,TGTGCCAGCAGCTCCTCGGGGACTAATGAAAAACTGTTTTTT
-,TRBV7-9,TRBJ2-7,-,CASSSSRTVIYEQYF,TGTGCCAGCAGCTCGTCCAGGACGGTTATCTACGAGCAGTACTTC
many,TRBV6-6,TRBJ1-5,-,CASSYQEYQPQHF,TGTGCCAGCAGCTACCAGGAATATCAGCCCCAGCATTTT
-,TRBV28,TRBJ2-1,TRBD1,CASSLRGDRGYNEQFF,TGTGCCAGCAGTTTAAGGGGGGACAGGGGCTACAATGAGCAGTTCTTC
few,TRBV5-1,TRBJ2-1,TRBD2,CASGMGRGGPNEQFF,TGCGCCAGCGGGATGGGGCGGGGGGGCCCCAATGAGCAGTTCTTC